The 26 T cell receptor beta chains below were found in one sample sequenced in a study of patients and donors after allogeneic stem cell transplantation (dated by TCRdb to the early 2020s). Library preparation employed RT-PCR. This sample was sequenced with a NextSeq 550. Through fastp at Q25 and MiXCR, TCRdb rebuilt clones from the public reads, retaining in-frame beta chains. Rows are unified per CDR3 protein, each entry keeping the most common DNA and genes. The sample table holds about 960,000 distinct CDR3 sequences, of which about a sixth were seen once. The ten largest clones add up to roughly 6% of the sample. The sequencing sample was made of blood, either unsorted or a sorted T cell fraction (not recorded which). These receptors came from a human donor who was either an allogeneic HSCT recipient or a stem cell or donor lymphocyte infusion donor (not recorded which). It is not recorded whose cells these are; they may come from a transplant donor.

In its sample, this clonotype was seen a few times. V usage is TRBV7-8 and J usage is TRBJ2-5; D not resolved. The CDR3 totals 13 residues. Trimming cost V 7 bases and J 5 bases, with 14 bases left between them. Germline loops: CDR1 SGHVS, CDR2 FQNEAQ. The CDR3 DNA is TGTGCCAGCACCGACACTCAAACTGAGACCCAGTACTTC. Protein product: CASTDTQTETQYF.

This clonotype was seen only a few times. This rearrangement joins TRBV20-1 to TRBJ1-1; D remains ambiguous. The germline V gene has CDR1 DFQATT and CDR2 SNEGSKA (reference sequence). The V end was cut by 1 base, the J end by 0 bases, with 21 bases between. This CDR3 region has 18 residues. CDR3 sequence reads: CSARVNTKGGLMNTEAFF. The DNA for the CDR3 is TGCAGTGCTAGAGTGAATACCAAAGGTGGGCTAATGAACACTGAAGCTTTCTTT.

This clonotype was detected a few times. The chain carries TRBV7-9 and TRBJ2-7; D may be TRBD2 (5 bases). Deletions cut 4 bases from V and 3 bases from J, with 13 bases between. This CDR3 comprises 14 residues. Germline V gene data show CDR1 as SEHNR and CDR2 as FQNEAQ (reference sequence). For the CDR3, the DNA is TGTGCCAGCAGCTCCCCGGGAAAGAACTACGAGCAGTACTTC. Translated, it gives CASSSPGKNYEQYF.

The chain has TRBV19 and TRBJ2-7, with D possibly matching TRBD2 (6 bases). The V and J ends lost 5 bases and 4 bases respectively, with 21 bases between them. Germline values: CDR1 LNHDA, CDR2 SQIVND (reference sequence). This CDR3 contains 16 residues. CDR3 sequence reads: CASSSRLVADLYEQYF. The DNA for the CDR3 is TGTGCCAGTAGTTCTCGATTGGTAGCGGATTTATACGAGCAGTACTTC. Variable domain in full (rest from reference TRBV19 and TRBJ2-7): DGGITQSPKYLFRKEGQNVTLSCEQNLNHDAMYWYRQDPGQGLRLIYYSQIVNDFQKGDIAEGYSVSREKKESFPLTVTSAQKNPTAFYLCASSSRLVADLYEQYFGPGTRLTVT.

V is TRBV5-1 and J is TRBJ2-7; 11 bases align to TRBD1. The V segment lost 0 bases and the J segment 6 bases; nucleotides outside the gene matches: 5. The germline CDR1 and CDR2 sequences are SGHRS and YFSETQ. This CDR3 region has 15 residues. The CDR3 nucleotides read TGCGCCAGCAGCTTGGCATTGGACAGGGGGCTCGAGCAGTACTTC. Amino acid sequence: CASSLALDRGLEQYF.

This clonotype was counted between two and nine times. The chain has TRBV27 and TRBJ2-1, with D perhaps given as TRBD1 or TRBD2 (5 bases each). The CDR3 has 16 amino acids. The germline gives CDR1 MNHEY, CDR2 SMNVEV (reference sequence). Trimming removed 7 bases from V and 1 base from J, with 17 bases in between. CDR3 nucleotide sequence: TGTGCCAGCAACCTGGGGGTGATGGCTTCCTACAATGAGCAGTTCTTC. Its protein product is CASNLGVMASYNEQFF.

This clonotype showed up just a few times. The chain has TRBV5-5 and TRBJ1-2, with D possibly TRBD1 on 5 matching bases. Trimming removed 4 bases at V and 4 bases at J, with 11 bases between. Germline V gives CDR1 SGHKS, CDR2 YYEKEE (reference sequence). The CDR3 has 13 residues. The chain's CDR3 is CASSEGRIYGYTF. Here the CDR3 DNA reads TGTGCCAGCAGCGAGGGACGGATCTATGGCTACACCTTC. Drawing the rest from reference TRBV5-5 and TRBJ1-2, the complete variable domain is DAGVTQSPTHLIKTRGQQVTLRCSPISGHKSVSWYQQVLGQGPQFIFQYYEKEERGRGNFPDRFSARQFPNYSSELNVNALLLGDSALYLCASSEGRIYGYTFGSGTRLTVV.

This clonotype was counted a few times. The chain links TRBV4-3 to TRBJ2-2, with 9 positions matching TRBD2. Looked up from germline, CDR1 is LGHNA and CDR2 is YSLEER. The length of the CDR3 is 16 residues. Germline trimming cut 1 base from V and 5 bases from J; bases unmatched to any gene: 5. CDR3 amino acids: CASSQVAGARTGELFF. The CDR3 DNA reads TGCGCCAGCAGCCAAGTAGCGGGGGCGAGGACCGGGGAGCTGTTTTTT.

This clonotype was found a few times. Because the CDR3's place on the DNA is in doubt, the DNA is left out and the CDR3 is given as listed by TCRdb. CDR3 in amino acids: CASSWAGGALHF. V gene TRBV6-6 combines with J gene TRBJ1-5; TRBD1, the D gene given by the table, was not confirmed from the DNA. Germline V gene sequence: CDR1 MNHNY, CDR2 SVGAGI (reference sequence). The CDR3 is made up of 12 amino acids, end residues included.

Only a few counts were recorded for this clonotype. The rearrangement links TRBV2 to TRBJ1-1, with D perhaps matching TRBD1 (6 bases). CDR1 and CDR2 from the germline V gene are SNHLY and FYNNEI. This CDR3 spans 15 amino acids. V lost 1 base and J lost 6, with 15 bases in between. For the CDR3, the DNA is TGTGCCAGCAGTGAAGAGGGGGGGAGGGAGGCTGAAGCTTTCTTT. Translated, it gives CASSEEGGREAEAFF.

In this sample, this clonotype turned up a few times. The chain is built from TRBV2 and TRBJ2-3; 8 bases fit TRBD2. The CDR3 runs 13 residues. With V trimmed by 8 bases and J by 3 bases, 4 bases remained unmatched. Looked up from germline, CDR1 is SNHLY and CDR2 is FYNNEI. The CDR3 here is CASLAGMTDTQYF. DNA for the CDR3: TGTGCCAGCTTAGCGGGGATGACAGATACGCAGTATTTT.

This clonotype was observed many times. The chain joins TRBV27 to TRBJ2-1; D unresolved. With 5 bases removed from V and 2 bases from J, the gap between germline ends came to 10 bases. The CDR3 consists of 14 residues. Germline-derived CDR1 and CDR2 are MNHEY and SMNVEV (reference sequence). The CDR3 protein is CASSLRGPYNEQFF. The CDR3 coding sequence is TGTGCCAGCAGTCTACGCGGCCCCTACAATGAGCAGTTCTTC.

This clonotype was recorded many times. The chain carries TRBV12-3 or TRBV12-4 and TRBJ1-2, with TRBD1 matching 10 bases. V lost 5 bases to trimming and J lost 8 bases; unmatched junction nucleotides: 5. CDR3 length: 13 residues. The CDR3: CASSRQGANGYTF. The CDR3 DNA is TGTGCCAGCAGTCGACAGGGGGCGAACGGCTACACCTTC.

The V call is TRBV5-1, the J call TRBJ2-3; weak D call: TRBD2 (6 bases). Per germline, CDR1 SGHRS and CDR2 YFSETQ. The V end was cut by 5 bases, the J end by 5 bases, with 15 bases between. This CDR3 spans 14 amino acids. CDR3 in amino acids: CASSSGVPGDTQYF. Here the CDR3 DNA reads TGCGCCAGCAGTTCGGGAGTCCCGGGAGATACGCAGTATTTT.

This clonotype was seen only a few times. V and J are TRBV7-2 and TRBJ1-5; 8 bases map to TRBD1. The V and J ends lost 8 bases and 2 bases, in that order; junction bases with no gene match: 2. The CDR3 runs 13 residues. Germline V lookup: CDR1 SGHTA, CDR2 FQGNSA. The CDR3 nucleotides read TGTGCCAGCGCGACAGGGGGCAATCAGCCCCAGCATTTT. Residues: CASATGGNQPQHF.

This rearrangement joins TRBV6-5 to TRBJ2-7; the match to TRBD1 covers 11 bases. Germline V gene data show CDR1 as MNHEY and CDR2 as SVGAGI. Unmatched junction bases numbered 5, after V lost 4 bases and J lost 3 bases. There are 15 residues in the CDR3. CDR3 sequence: CASSWGTGGGYEQYF. CDR3 coding DNA: TGTGCCAGCAGTTGGGGGACAGGGGGTGGCTACGAGCAGTACTTC.

Many counts were recorded for this clonotype. The chain links TRBV5-6 to TRBJ2-7; 8 bases match TRBD1. Germline V gene data show CDR1 as SGHDT and CDR2 as YYEEEE. After removal of 4 bases from V and 3 bases from J, the junction contained 3 bases not matched to a gene. CDR3 length: 13 amino acids. The CDR3 loop is CASSTGQGYEQYF. CDR3 DNA: TGTGCCAGCAGCACCGGACAGGGCTACGAGCAGTACTTC.

J is TRBJ2-3 and V is TRBV6-1; TRBD2 might be the D (6 bases). V lost 6 bases and J lost 3, with 13 bases in between. The CDR3 spans 14 residues. CDR1 is MNHNS and CDR2 is SASEGT in the germline V gene. This CDR3 is CASRGDSTTDTQYF. The CDR3 DNA follows: TGTGCCAGCAGGGGGGACTCAACGACAGATACGCAGTATTTT.

The gene calls are TRBV4-3 and TRBJ2-1; 7 bases are a match to TRBD2. CDR1 is LGHNA and CDR2 is YSLEER in the germline V gene. With 0 bases clipped from V and 4 bases from J, the junction kept 15 bases outside the gene matches. The CDR3 spans 19 residues. CDR3 protein: CASSQDLGRAGRLYNEQFF. In DNA, the CDR3 is TGCGCCAGCAGCCAAGATCTTGGGAGAGCGGGGAGACTATACAATGAGCAGTTCTTC.

This clonotype was detected only a few times. This sequence joins TRBV29-1 and TRBJ2-3; possibly TRBD1 or TRBD2 for D (5 bases each). The length of the CDR3 is 15 residues. V was pared by 4 bases and J by 1 base, with 15 bases between. Germline CDR1 reads SQVTM; CDR2 reads ANQGSEA. This CDR3 is CSVVRGFLRTDTQYF. The CDR3 DNA sequence: TGCAGCGTTGTCCGGGGCTTCCTGCGCACAGATACGCAGTATTTT.

This chain joins TRBV7-3 and TRBJ2-3; D is uncertain. This CDR3 has 14 residues. Germline CDR1 reads SGHTA; CDR2 reads FQGTGA. V was shortened by 4 bases and J by 4 bases, with 12 bases between the two germline ends. The DNA for the CDR3 is TGTGCCAGCAGCTCCGGGTCAAAACCAGATACGCAGTATTTT. This gives the protein CASSSGSKPDTQYF. The variable domain in full, completed from reference TRBV7-3 and TRBJ2-3, reads GAGVSQTPSNKVTEKGKYVELRCDPISGHTALYWYRQSLGQGPEFLIYFQGTGAADDSGLPNDRFFAVRPEGSVSTLKIQRTERGDSAVYLCASSSGSKPDTQYFGPGTRLTVL.

Ten or more counts support this clonotype. The chain couples TRBV6-1 to TRBJ1-5, with D hard to call. The CDR3 loop spans 13 amino acids. Trimming pared 4 bases from V and 7 bases from J, leaving 11 bases between. In germline, CDR1 is MNHNS, CDR2 SASEGT. CDR3 amino acids: CASSASSRQPQHF. In DNA, the CDR3 is TGTGCCAGCAGTGCCTCCTCTCGGCAGCCCCAGCATTTT.

This sequence joins TRBV24-1 and TRBJ2-2; possibly TRBD1 for D (5 bases). V lost 5 bases, J lost 0 bases, and 9 bases lay in between. Germline V gives CDR1 KGHDR, CDR2 SFDVKD. The CDR3 length is 15 residues. The CDR3 DNA sequence: TGTGCCACCAGTGCCCAGGGCCCGAACACCGGGGAGCTGTTTTTT. Its translation: CATSAQGPNTGELFF.

J is TRBJ2-4 and V is TRBV7-9; no clear D. The CDR3 loop spans 14 amino acids. V was shortened by 2 bases and J by 1 base, with 6 bases between the two germline ends. Germline lookup yields CDR1 SEHNR and CDR2 FQNEAQ (reference sequence). The CDR3 nucleotides are TGTGCCAGCAGCTTAACGGACGCCAAAAACATTCAGTACTTC. Residues: CASSLTDAKNIQYF. Based on the CDR3 plus reference TRBV7-9 and TRBJ2-4, the full variable domain is DTGVSQNPRHKITKRGQNVTFRCDPISEHNRLYWYRQTLGQGPEFLTYFQNEAQLEKSRLLSDRFSAERPKGSFSTLEIQRTEQGDSAMYLCASSLTDAKNIQYFGAGTRLSVL.

This chain links TRBV7-9 with TRBJ1-2; D may be TRBD1 (5 bases). The CDR3 is 13 amino acids. Trimming cost V 8 bases and J 9 bases, with 19 bases left between them. Germline CDR1 and CDR2: SEHNR and FQNEAQ (reference sequence). This CDR3 reads CASLDRVTARYTF. The CDR3 coding sequence is TGTGCCAGCTTGGATAGGGTGACAGCTCGCTACACCTTC.

The J gene is TRBJ1-2, the V gene TRBV12-3 or TRBV12-4; tentatively, D is TRBD1 (5 bases). The CDR3 is made up of 15 amino acids. Trimming removed 2 bases from V and 7 bases from J, with 17 bases in between. The CDR3 region has the DNA TGTGCCAGCAGTTTAACCTCGACAGAGTCGGGTGGCTACACCTTC. It is translated as CASSLTSTESGGYTF.